The 25 T cell receptor beta chains presented below share a single source sample, sequenced in a study of T cells in Graves' hyperthyroidism and ophthalmopathy. The investigators amplified TCR beta CDR3 regions from RNA transcripts. A set of HTBI primers served as the primers for a first-round RT-PCR of the TCR CDR3. Each CDR3 protein gets one entry after TCRdb re-called the multiplex PCR reads with MiXCR. This table has some 490,000 distinct CDR3 sequences, under 25% appearing once. Material for sequencing was blood. These receptors were obtained from a woman in her seventies with Graves' ophthalmopathy.

V is TRBV4-1 and J is TRBJ2-5, with 11 bases aligning to TRBD2. CDR1 MGHRA and CDR2 YSYEKL come from the germline V gene. This CDR3 has 16 residues. After removal of 2 bases from V and 3 bases from J, the junction contained 5 bases not matched to a gene. CDR3 coding DNA: TGCGCCAGCAGCCAAAATCCGGGACTAGCGGAAGAGACCCAGTACTTC. Its translation: CASSQNPGLAEETQYF.

This clonotype was picked up many times. The chain couples TRBV11-2 to TRBJ2-7, with TRBD2 identical over 8 bases. Looked up from germline, CDR1 is SGHAT and CDR2 is FQNNGV. CDR3 size: 15 residues. With 1 base clipped from V and 4 bases from J, the junction kept 6 bases outside the gene matches. CDR3 sequence (DNA): TGTGCCAGCAGCTTAGCTAAGGCGGGAGGTTACGAGCAGTACTTC. Translating it yields CASSLAKAGGYEQYF.

The V call is TRBV7-9, the J call TRBJ2-7; maybe TRBD1 (5 bases). The CDR3 has 14 residues. The V end lost 4 bases, the J end lost 0 bases, and 10 bases lay between the germline ends. Germline assignment: CDR1 SEHNR and CDR2 FQNEAQ (reference sequence). The CDR3 nucleotides are TGTGCCAGCAGCTCTCAGACAGTCTCCTACGAGCAGTACTTC. Translated, it gives CASSSQTVSYEQYF.

This clonotype showed up many times. V usage is TRBV20-1 and J usage is TRBJ2-1; D gene ambiguous. The CDR3 contains 14 residues. Germline CDR1 is DFQATT and CDR2 is SNEGSKA (reference sequence). The ends were cut back, 7 bases at V and 1 base at J, with 14 bases in the middle. This CDR3 reads CSVHGQASYNEQFF. CDR3 DNA: TGCAGTGTACACGGGCAGGCGTCCTACAATGAGCAGTTCTTC.

This clonotype was counted between two and nine times. The CDR3 DNA reads as TGTGCCAGCACCCGAATGAGGGAACCGTTCTACGAGCAGTACTTC. Its translation: CASTRMREPFYEQYF. The rearrangement links TRBV6-1 to TRBJ2-7; weak D call: TRBD2 (5 bases). Germline V CDR1 and CDR2: MNHNS, SASEGT. CDR3 length: 15 residues. Between the trimmed V and J ends, which lost 7 bases and 3 bases, there was a span of 19 bases.

The rearrangement uses TRBV5-6 and TRBJ2-7; D is unclear. The CDR3 spans 13 residues. Trimming cost V 5 bases and J 6 bases, with 15 bases left between them. The germline CDR1 and CDR2 sequences are SGHDT and YYEEEE. The CDR3: CASRKNRAGEQYF. As DNA, the CDR3 is TGTGCCAGCAGGAAAAACCGGGCTGGCGAGCAGTACTTC.

This clonotype appeared a few times. The chain couples TRBV7-3 to TRBJ1-2, with D unresolved. The V end was cut by 1 base, the J end by 0 bases, with 12 bases between. Germline CDR1 is SGHTA and CDR2 is FQGTGA. The CDR3 is made up of 16 amino acids. CDR3 amino acids: CASSLNAPSANYGYTF. The CDR3 DNA reads TGTGCCAGCAGCTTAAATGCCCCTTCAGCTAACTATGGCTACACCTTC.

This clonotype was counted between two and nine times. The chain combines TRBV5-1 with TRBJ2-7; D gene uncertain. The CDR3 has 16 amino acids. Germline V CDR1 and CDR2: SGHRS, YFSETQ. The V gene lost 2 bases and the J gene lost 2 bases, with 17 bases spanning the gap. CDR3 in DNA: TGCGCCAGCAGCTTTGACCGGATAGGCAGCCCCTACGAGCAGTACTTC. This sequence encodes CASSFDRIGSPYEQYF.

This clonotype was detected a few times. This chain connects TRBV6-2 or TRBV6-3 to TRBJ1-1; tentative D call: TRBD1 (5 bases). The CDR3 has 13 amino acids. CDR1 MNHEY and CDR2 SVGEGT come from the germline V gene. The V gene lost 7 bases and the J gene lost 5 bases, with 14 bases spanning the gap. The CDR3 sequence: CASIPGGLTEAFF. The CDR3 coding sequence is TGTGCCAGCATCCCGGGGGGATTGACTGAAGCTTTCTTT.

This clonotype was seen at least ten times. The chain carries TRBV2 and TRBJ2-7; possible D gene TRBD1, 5 bases. The CDR3 spans 13 residues. Germline V gene lookup returns CDR1 SNHLY and CDR2 FYNNEI. The V gene lost 8 bases and the J gene lost 3 bases, with 14 bases spanning the gap. CDR3 DNA: TGTGCCAGCGGAGACAGTACTATCTACGAGCAGTACTTC. Protein sequence: CASGDSTIYEQYF.

This clonotype has more than one count but fewer than ten. The chain couples TRBV7-2 to TRBJ1-6, with D unresolved. In germline, CDR1 is SGHTA, CDR2 FQGNSA. Trimming cost V 5 bases and J 8 bases, with 10 bases left between them. CDR3 size: 13 residues. The CDR3 region is CASSHRPYSPLHF. CDR3 coding DNA: TGTGCCAGCAGCCATCGACCCTATTCACCCCTCCACTTT. The whole variable domain, filled in from reference TRBV7-2 and TRBJ1-6, reads GAGVSQSPSNKVTEKGKDVELRCDPISGHTALYWYRQSLGQGLEFLIYFQGNSAPDKSGLPSDRFSAERTGGSVSTLTIQRTQQEDSAVYLCASSHRPYSPLHFGNGTRLTVT.

The CDR3 DNA reads TGTGCCATCAGTGACCTGAGCCAGGTGAATTCACCCCTCCACTTT. Translating it yields CAISDLSQVNSPLHF. This chain connects TRBV10-3 to TRBJ1-6; D not resolved. The CDR3 spans 15 residues. V dropped 3 bases and J dropped 7 bases, with 13 bases sitting between them. Looked up from germline, CDR1 is ENHRY and CDR2 is SYGVKD.

The chain links TRBV15 to TRBJ2-1; no definite D call. Germline V gene data show CDR1 as LNHNV and CDR2 as YYDKDF (reference sequence). The V and J ends lost 2 bases and 8 bases respectively, with 13 bases between them. The CDR3 extends over 14 amino acids. The DNA of the CDR3 is TGTGCCACCAGCAGACAATATGAAAGGGATGAGCAGTTCTTC. This encodes CATSRQYERDEQFF.

Details on this clonotype: This may come from a read error, since a much larger clone is one base off. The gene calls are TRBV6-1 and TRBJ1-5; D remains ambiguous. Looked up from germline, CDR1 is MNHNS and CDR2 is SASEGT. The CDR3 runs 15 residues. CDR3 sequence reads: CASSEFGNSDQPQHF. CDR3 bases: TGTGCCAGCAGTGAATTCGGGAATAGCGATCAGCCCCAGCATTTT.

This clonotype showed up just a few times. The genes are TRBV12-3 or TRBV12-4 and TRBJ2-1, with 9 nucleotides matching TRBD2. The CDR3 has 16 residues. The J segment lost 5 bases and the V segment lost 1 base, leaving 6 bases of the junction unmatched. The CDR3 DNA reads as TGTGCCAGCAGTTTAGTTCTAGCGGGACTAAACAATGAGCAGTTCTTC. Encoded protein: CASSLVLAGLNNEQFF.

The table lists this clonotype with a few counts. This chain connects TRBV7-3 to TRBJ2-1; D possibly corresponds to TRBD2 (6 bases). Germline V lookup: CDR1 SGHTA, CDR2 FQGTGA. CDR3 length equals 16 residues. V lost 2 bases and J lost 7, with 18 bases in between. DNA for the CDR3: TGTGCCAGCAGCTTATCTCAGAATCCCGGAGGGAATGAGCAGTTCTTC. Its protein is CASSLSQNPGGNEQFF.

The chain links TRBV12-3 or TRBV12-4 to TRBJ2-7; tentatively, D is TRBD1 (6 bases). Trimming pared 6 bases from V and 4 bases from J, leaving 22 bases between. This CDR3 region has 16 residues. CDR3 coding DNA: TGTGCCAGCAGCCCCCCCGGGTGGACAGCGACTTACGAGCAGTACTTC. The encoded protein is CASSPPGWTATYEQYF.

As concerns this clonotype: A much more abundant neighbour one base away suggests this may be a read error. The chain carries TRBV12-3 or TRBV12-4 and TRBJ1-5, with a tentative D call TRBD1 (6 bases). Trimming took off 3 bases at V and 6 bases at J, with 18 bases between the two ends. This CDR3 comprises 16 residues. The CDR3 loop is CASSLRGANGSQPQHF. In DNA, the CDR3 is TGTGCCAGCAGTTTGAGGGGGGCGAATGGCAGTCAGCCCCAGCATTTT.

This clonotype was recorded many times. The rearrangement links TRBV12-3 or TRBV12-4 to TRBJ2-1; D might be TRBD1 (6 bases). The V end lost 6 bases, the J end lost 6 bases, and 18 bases lay between the germline ends. The CDR3 extends over 15 amino acids. This chain's CDR3 is CASSLRGGVGNEQFF. CDR3 nucleotides: TGTGCCAGCAGCCTAAGAGGGGGAGTAGGCAATGAGCAGTTCTTC.

This clonotype occurred many times. The rearrangement uses TRBV5-1 and TRBJ1-1; 9 positions agree with TRBD1. The CDR3 runs 15 residues. CDR1 is SGHRS, CDR2 YFSETQ, per germline. Trimming cost V 5 bases and J 1 base; bases outside gene matches: 6. DNA for the CDR3: TGCGCCAGCAGAGTGGTGACAGGGGGGAACACTGAAGCTTTCTTT. Its protein is CASRVVTGGNTEAFF.

V usage is TRBV7-3 and J usage is TRBJ2-1; 9 nucleotides align to TRBD1. The CDR3 is 19 residues long. The ends lost 2 bases at V and 5 bases at J; junction bases unmatched: 16. The germline V gene has CDR1 SGHTA and CDR2 FQGTGA. CDR3 loop: CASSLDGGGQGPWDNEQFF. The CDR3 nucleotides read TGTGCCAGCAGCTTAGATGGGGGGGGACAGGGCCCTTGGGACAATGAGCAGTTCTTC.

The chain combines TRBV6-2 or TRBV6-3 with TRBJ2-3, with 10 bases that match TRBD2. Germline assignment: CDR1 MNHEY and CDR2 SVGEGT. J gave up 3 bases and V 2 bases, and 8 bases lay outside the gene matches. This CDR3 has 17 residues. Here the CDR3 reads CASSYLTGAGGTDTQYF. The CDR3 DNA sequence: TGTGCCAGCAGTTACCTCACAGGAGCGGGGGGGACAGATACGCAGTATTTT.

The rearrangement uses TRBV6-1 and TRBJ2-6; TRBD1 or TRBD2 may be the D gene (5 bases each). There are 15 residues in the CDR3. Germline-derived CDR1 and CDR2 are MNHNS and SASEGT. Trimming removed 2 bases at V and 2 bases at J, with 7 bases between. The chain's CDR3 is CASSERGAGANVLTF. CDR3 bases: TGTGCCAGCAGTGAAAGAGGGGCTGGGGCCAACGTCCTGACTTTC.

This clonotype showed up just a few times. The chain recombines TRBV7-9 with TRBJ2-5, with D tentatively TRBD1 or TRBD2 (5 bases each). CDR1 is SEHNR, CDR2 FQNEAQ, per germline (reference sequence). The CDR3 is made up of 14 amino acids. The germline V and J ends were trimmed by 5 bases and 1 base, with 11 bases remaining between them. CDR3 in amino acids: CASSPGRPQETQYF. The CDR3 DNA reads as TGTGCCAGCAGCCCGGGACGGCCCCAAGAGACCCAGTACTTC.

This clonotype was seen repeatedly, ten times or more. The rearrangement links TRBV5-1 to TRBJ2-2, with 9 nucleotides matching TRBD2. The CDR3 length is 15 residues. The germline V gene encodes CDR1 SGHRS and CDR2 YFSETQ. Trimming removed 4 bases from V and 5 bases from J; junction bases left unmatched: 6. CDR3 sequence: CASSPGLAPTGELFF. CDR3 bases: TGCGCCAGCAGCCCGGGACTAGCCCCGACCGGGGAGCTGTTTTTT.